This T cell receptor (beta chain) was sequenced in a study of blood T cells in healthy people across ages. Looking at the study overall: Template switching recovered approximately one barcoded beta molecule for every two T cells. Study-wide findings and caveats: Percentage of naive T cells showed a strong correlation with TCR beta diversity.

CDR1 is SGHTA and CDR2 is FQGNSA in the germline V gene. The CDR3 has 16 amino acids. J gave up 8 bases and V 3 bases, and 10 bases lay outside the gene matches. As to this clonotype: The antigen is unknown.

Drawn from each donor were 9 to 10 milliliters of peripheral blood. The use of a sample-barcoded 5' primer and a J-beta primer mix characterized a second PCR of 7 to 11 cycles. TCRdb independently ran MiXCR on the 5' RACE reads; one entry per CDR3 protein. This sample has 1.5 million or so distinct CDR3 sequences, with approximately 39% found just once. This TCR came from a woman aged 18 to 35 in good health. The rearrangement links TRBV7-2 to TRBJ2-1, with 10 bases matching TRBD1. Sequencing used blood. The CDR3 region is CASSLAETGGFDEQFF. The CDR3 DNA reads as TGTGCCAGCAGCTTGGCCGAGACAGGGGGCTTCGATGAGCAGTTCTTC. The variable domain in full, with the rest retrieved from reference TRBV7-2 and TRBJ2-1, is GAGVSQSPSNKVTEKGKDVELRCDPISGHTALYWYRQSLGQGLEFLIYFQGNSAPDKSGLPSDRFSAERTGGSVSTLTIQRTQQEDSAVYLCASSLAETGGFDEQFFGPGTRLTVL.